This paragraph covers one T cell receptor beta chain sequence. These data belong to a study of shared clonotypes between healthy human individuals. With V trimmed by 5 bases and J by 4 bases, 10 bases remained unmatched. This CDR3 is 15 amino acids long. Germline CDR1 and CDR2: LNHDA and SQIVND (reference sequence). Profiling relied on immunoSEQ multiplex PCR, and the TCRdb table lists in-frame clones only, not all of them. The sample consists of about 1.5 million clones, approximately 97% of them appearing once. All donors qualified as healthy HIV-negative adults and had experienced no recent acute infections or vaccinations.

This clonotype was obtained from a man aged 30-40 years in good health. V and J are TRBV19 and TRBJ1-2, with 7 bases lining up with TRBD1. Sequencing was done on a sample of naive CD4+ T cells sorted from blood. Subset meaning: CD45RA+ positively selected. The CDR3 sequence: CASSPRQGGPYGYTF. CDR3 coding DNA: TGTGCCAGTAGTCCAAGACAGGGTGGGCCCTATGGCTACACCTTC.